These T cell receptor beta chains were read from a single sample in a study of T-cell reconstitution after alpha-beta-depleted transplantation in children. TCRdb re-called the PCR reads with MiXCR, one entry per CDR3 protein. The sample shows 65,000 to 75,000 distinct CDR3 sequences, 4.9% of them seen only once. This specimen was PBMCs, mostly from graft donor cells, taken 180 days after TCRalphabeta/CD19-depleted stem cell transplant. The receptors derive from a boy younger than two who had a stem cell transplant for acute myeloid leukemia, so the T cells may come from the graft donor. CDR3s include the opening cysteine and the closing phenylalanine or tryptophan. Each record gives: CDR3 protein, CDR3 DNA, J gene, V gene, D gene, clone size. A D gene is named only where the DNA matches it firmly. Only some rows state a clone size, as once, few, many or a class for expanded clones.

CDR3: CASSWLAGIYNEQFF; DNA: TGTGCCAGCAGCTGGTTAGCGGGGATCTACAATGAGCAGTTCTTC; J: TRBJ2-1; V: TRBV7-2; D: TRBD2; size: many
CDR3: CASSPRGVETQYF; DNA: TGCGCCAGCAGCCCCAGAGGGGTAGAGACCCAGTACTTC; J: TRBJ2-5; V: TRBV5-1; D: -; size: many
CDR3: CSVKEGYRAQAFF; DNA: TGCAGCGTTAAGGAGGGTTACAGGGCGCAAGCTTTCTTT; J: TRBJ1-1; V: TRBV29-1; D: -; size: many
CDR3: CASSYGGSGTYEQYF; DNA: TGTGCCAGCAGTTACGGGGGATCAGGCACCTACGAGCAGTACTTC; J: TRBJ2-7; V: TRBV6-5; D: -; size: many
CDR3: CASSTTLYYNEQFF; DNA: TGCGCCAGCAGCACCACTTTATACTACAATGAGCAGTTCTTC; J: TRBJ2-1; V: TRBV4-1; D: -; size: many
CDR3: CSARGTRNTEAFF; DNA: TGCAGTGCTAGGGGGACGAGGAACACTGAAGCTTTCTTT; J: TRBJ1-1; V: TRBV20-1; D: -; size: many
CDR3: CASWGLTEGTDTQYF; DNA: TGTGCCAGCTGGGGACTGACAGAGGGCACAGATACGCAGTATTTT; J: TRBJ2-3; V: TRBV12-3/TRBV12-4; D: -; size: many
CDR3: CASSMNVNTEAFF; DNA: TGTGCCAGTAGTATGAATGTGAACACTGAAGCTTTCTTT; J: TRBJ1-1; V: TRBV19; D: -; size: many
CDR3: CAIGDRGNIQYF; DNA: TGTGCCATCGGCGACAGGGGAAACATTCAGTACTTC; J: TRBJ2-4; V: TRBV10-3; D: TRBD1; size: many
CDR3: CASSLAWASRGINYGYTF; DNA: TGTGCCAGCAGCTTAGCGTGGGCTTCGAGGGGCATAAACTATGGCTACACCTTC; J: TRBJ1-2; V: TRBV7-2; D: -; size: many
CDR3: CASSYRQRPNNEQFF; DNA: TGTGCCAGCAGCTACAGACAGCGCCCAAACAATGAGCAGTTCTTC; J: TRBJ2-1; V: TRBV7-9; D: -; size: many
CDR3: CASSLSWKETQYF; DNA: TGTGCCAGCAGTTTGAGTTGGAAAGAGACCCAGTACTTC; J: TRBJ2-5; V: TRBV12-3/TRBV12-4; D: -; size: many
CDR3: CASSLISMNQPQHF; DNA: TGTGCCAGCAGTTTAATCTCCATGAATCAGCCCCAGCATTTT; J: TRBJ1-5; V: TRBV12-3/TRBV12-4; D: -; size: many
CDR3: CSVGQIKNIQYF; DNA: TGCAGCGTTGGACAGATAAAAAACATTCAGTACTTC; J: TRBJ2-4; V: TRBV29-1; D: -; size: many
CDR3: CSARGQDVETQYF; DNA: TGCAGTGCTAGAGGTCAGGACGTGGAGACCCAGTACTTC; J: TRBJ2-5; V: TRBV20-1; D: -; size: many
CDR3: CSARGSNQPQHF; DNA: TGCAGTGCTAGAGGTAGCAATCAGCCCCAGCATTTT; J: TRBJ1-5; V: TRBV20-1; D: -; size: many
CDR3: CASSYTGGSAEAFF; DNA: TGTGCCAGCAGTTACACAGGGGGATCAGCTGAAGCTTTCTTT; J: TRBJ1-1; V: TRBV6-5; D: TRBD1; size: many
CDR3: CSASLGGGSTDTQYF; DNA: TGCAGTGCTAGCCTGGGGGGGGGAAGTACAGATACGCAGTATTTT; J: TRBJ2-3; V: TRBV20-1; D: TRBD2; size: many
CDR3: CASSPGWGYTEAFF; DNA: TGTGCCAGCTCACCAGGGTGGGGTTACACTGAAGCTTTCTTT; J: TRBJ1-1; V: TRBV18; D: -; size: many
CDR3: CASSSRTGSSGNTIYF; DNA: TGTGCCAGCAGCTCCCGGACAGGAAGCTCTGGAAACACCATATATTTT; J: TRBJ1-3; V: TRBV9; D: TRBD1; size: many
CDR3: CASSSLAWDTGELFF; DNA: TGTGCCAGCAGTTCCCTAGCCTGGGACACCGGGGAGCTGTTTTTT; J: TRBJ2-2; V: TRBV6-2/TRBV6-3; D: -; size: many
CDR3: CASRPLGVGPGELFF; DNA: TGCGCCAGCAGGCCCCTCGGGGTCGGCCCCGGGGAGCTGTTTTTT; J: TRBJ2-2; V: TRBV5-1; D: -; size: many
CDR3: CASALRGVAEAFF; DNA: TGTGCCAGCGCCCTAAGGGGGGTGGCTGAAGCTTTCTTT; J: TRBJ1-1; V: TRBV6-2/TRBV6-3; D: -; size: many
CDR3: CSARDRSKTQYF; DNA: TGCAGTGCTAGAGATAGGTCAAAGACCCAGTACTTC; J: TRBJ2-5; V: TRBV20-1; D: -; size: many
CDR3: CASSQRGRANTGELFF; DNA: TGCGCCAGCAGCCAGCGGGGCCGCGCGAACACCGGGGAGCTGTTTTTT; J: TRBJ2-2; V: TRBV4-1; D: -; size: many
CDR3: CASSLRVAGGYNEQFF; DNA: TGTGCCAGCAGCTTAAGGGTGGCGGGGGGGTACAATGAGCAGTTCTTC; J: TRBJ2-1; V: TRBV11-3; D: TRBD2; size: -
CDR3: CSAPARGRRTEAFF; DNA: TGCAGTGCTCCGGCTCGGGGAAGGAGAACTGAAGCTTTCTTT; J: TRBJ1-1; V: TRBV20-1; D: -; size: many
CDR3: CASSLSGYGYTF; DNA: TGTGCCAGCAGCTTGTCAGGCTATGGCTACACCTTC; J: TRBJ1-2; V: TRBV5-6; D: -; size: many
CDR3: CASSEGQAYNEQFF; DNA: TGTGCCAGCAGCGAGGGACAGGCCTACAATGAGCAGTTCTTC; J: TRBJ2-1; V: TRBV9; D: TRBD1; size: many
CDR3: CAGEQREAFF; DNA: TGTGCCGGGGAACAGCGTGAAGCTTTCTTT; J: TRBJ1-1; V: TRBV7-9; D: -; size: many
CDR3: CASSPGTEDNEQFF; DNA: TGTGCCAGCAGTCCCGGGACGGAAGACAATGAGCAGTTCTTC; J: TRBJ2-1; V: TRBV12-3/TRBV12-4; D: -; size: many
CDR3: CASSAPLAVLAKNIQYF; DNA: TGTGCCAGCAGCGCTCCCCTAGCGGTCCTAGCCAAAAACATTCAGTACTTC; J: TRBJ2-4; V: TRBV7-2; D: TRBD2; size: many
CDR3: CATSQEGRGADEQFF; DNA: TGTGCCACCAGCCAAGAAGGGCGGGGGGCCGATGAGCAGTTCTTC; J: TRBJ2-1; V: TRBV3-1; D: TRBD2; size: few
CDR3: CSALYEEVHSPLHF; DNA: TGCAGCGCTCTATATGAAGAAGTTCACTCACCCCTCCACTTT; J: TRBJ1-6; V: TRBV29-1; D: -; size: many
CDR3: CASSLTGSPLHF; DNA: TGCGCCAGCAGCTTGACAGGCTCACCCCTCCACTTT; J: TRBJ1-6; V: TRBV5-1; D: -; size: many
CDR3: CASSAPGQGENEQYF; DNA: TGTGCCAGCAGTGCGCCGGGACAGGGGGAGAACGAGCAGTACTTC; J: TRBJ2-7; V: TRBV6-1; D: TRBD1; size: many
CDR3: CASSLEKSSYNSPLHF; DNA: TGCGCCAGCAGCTTGGAGAAGAGCTCCTATAATTCACCCCTCCACTTT; J: TRBJ1-6; V: TRBV5-1; D: -; size: many
CDR3: CASSQGWGTDTQYF; DNA: TGTGCCAGCAGCCAAGGTTGGGGAACGGATACGCAGTATTTT; J: TRBJ2-3; V: TRBV3-1; D: -; size: few
CDR3: CASSQDLGGVYNEQFF; DNA: TGTGCCAGCAGCCAAGATCTGGGGGGCGTTTACAATGAGCAGTTCTTC; J: TRBJ2-1; V: TRBV3-1; D: -; size: many